The subject of this entry is one T cell receptor (beta chain). This specimen belongs to a study of sequential checkpoint blockade in melanoma. Repertoires were generated with immunoSEQ multiplex PCR, while TCRdb's copy carries only in-frame clones and drops some. The data show 15,000 to 20,000 clones, with roughly 70% seen just once and about 10% held by the top ten. V lost 5 bases to trimming and J lost 10 bases; unmatched junction nucleotides: 8. This CDR3 spans 13 amino acids. Germline CDR1 and CDR2: SGHVS and FQNEAQ. Described treatment: randomized to nivolumab then ipilimumab (arm A) or the reverse (arm B).

Sequencing was performed on CD8+ T cells sorted from blood (inferred from file names), taken from a patient given nivolumab and ipilimumab in sequence. This chain links TRBV7-8 with TRBJ2-1, with 7 bases identical to TRBD1. This sequence originates from a human donor with melanoma. CDR3 DNA: TGTGCCAGCAGCCCGAACAGGGGTAAGGAGCAGTTCTTC. Its translation: CASSPNRGKEQFF.